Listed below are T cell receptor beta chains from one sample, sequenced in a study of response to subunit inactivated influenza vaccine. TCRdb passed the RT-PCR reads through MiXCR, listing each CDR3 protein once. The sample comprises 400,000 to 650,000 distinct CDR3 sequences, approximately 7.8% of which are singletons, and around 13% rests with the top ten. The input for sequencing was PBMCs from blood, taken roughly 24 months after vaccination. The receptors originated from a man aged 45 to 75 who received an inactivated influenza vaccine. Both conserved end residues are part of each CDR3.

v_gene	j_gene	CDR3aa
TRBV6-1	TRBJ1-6	CASSPGTGYNSPLHF
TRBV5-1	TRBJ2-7	CASSLVPGPTYEQYF
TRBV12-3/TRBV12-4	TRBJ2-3	CASSPPGQHTDTQYF
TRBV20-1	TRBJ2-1	CSASRPRDGRTYNEQFF
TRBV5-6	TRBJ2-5	CASGTEETQYF
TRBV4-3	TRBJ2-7	CASSRKGSYEQYF
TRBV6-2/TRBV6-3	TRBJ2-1	CASRGGGYNEQFF
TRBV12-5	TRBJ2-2	CASGLPGTGELFF
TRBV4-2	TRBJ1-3	CASSQEGPGQPSGNTIYF
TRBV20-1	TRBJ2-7	CSAASSGSWEQYF
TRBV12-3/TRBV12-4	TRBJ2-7	CASSLPGRNYEQYF
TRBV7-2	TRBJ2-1	CASSLGGWISAYNEQFF
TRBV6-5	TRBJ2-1	CASSSTGEGNEQFF
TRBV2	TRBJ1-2	CASSEGSYGYTF
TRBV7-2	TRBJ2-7	CASSPRLAGSYEQYF
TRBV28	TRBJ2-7	CASRSLSYEQYF
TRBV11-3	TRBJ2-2	CASSPLRTSGPGELFF
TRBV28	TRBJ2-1	CASSSAMRGEEQFF
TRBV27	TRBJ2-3	CASTHLRTSGADTQYF
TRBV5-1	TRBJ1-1	CASSIRDGVGTEAFF
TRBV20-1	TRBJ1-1	CSARTGTVNTEAFF
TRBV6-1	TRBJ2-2	CASSRPLSGQTSNTGELFF
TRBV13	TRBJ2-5	CASSVRAGGQETQYF
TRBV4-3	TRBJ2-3	CASSPGLAGGHAQDTQYF
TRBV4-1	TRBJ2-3	CASSQGERGAGTDTQYF
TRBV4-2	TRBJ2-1	CASSQDMLAGLAQFF
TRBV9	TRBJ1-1	CASSVEVGTEAFF
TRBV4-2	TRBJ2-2	CASSPRVSDRGFTGELFF
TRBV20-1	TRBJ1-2	CSALLTNYGYTF
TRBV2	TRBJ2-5	CASSDGLAGAETQYF
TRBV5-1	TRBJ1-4	CASSPGGGNEKLFF
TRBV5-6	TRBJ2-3	CASSNAGTSPSDTQYF
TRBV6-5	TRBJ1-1	CASSYEANTEAFF
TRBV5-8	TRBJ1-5	CASTRRDGNQPQHF
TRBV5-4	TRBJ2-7	CASSSRDSSYEQYF
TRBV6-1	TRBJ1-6	CASSYSESSYNSPLHF
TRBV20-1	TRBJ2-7	CRTSGRASDEQYF
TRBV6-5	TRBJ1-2	CASSYQGQGIYGYTF
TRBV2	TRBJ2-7	CASSEGTINYEQYF
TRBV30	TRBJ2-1	CAWKFGSYNEQFF
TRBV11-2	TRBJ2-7	CASSLFPAGEQYF
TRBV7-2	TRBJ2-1	CASSLGTSGEQFF
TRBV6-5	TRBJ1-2	CASSYYVGTGGSYGYTF
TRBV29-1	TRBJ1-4	CSVRQGSEKLFF
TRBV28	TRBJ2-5	CASRTRQDEETQYF
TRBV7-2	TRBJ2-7	CASSLVGGTYEQYF
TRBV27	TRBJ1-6	CASSFGRSTGNSPLHF
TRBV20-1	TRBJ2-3	CSARLAGMADTQYF
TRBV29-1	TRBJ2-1	CSAAGQMYNEQFF
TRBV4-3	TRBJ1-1	CASSRTGAEAFF
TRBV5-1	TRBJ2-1	CASSLASGREEQFF
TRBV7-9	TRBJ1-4	CASSFQPRDTSEKLFF
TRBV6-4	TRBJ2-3	CASSALARTPGPITDTQYF
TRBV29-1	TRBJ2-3	CSVVGGLADTQYF
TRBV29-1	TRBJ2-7	CSVVGGSSYEQYF
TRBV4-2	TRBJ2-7	CASSRGASGPYEQYF
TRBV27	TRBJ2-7	CASSLYSTQAGGLYEQYF
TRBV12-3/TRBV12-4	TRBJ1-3	CASSFVTKNTIYF
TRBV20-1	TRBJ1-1	CSASSYRGTEAFF
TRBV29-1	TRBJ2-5	CSVIRTGTRETQYF